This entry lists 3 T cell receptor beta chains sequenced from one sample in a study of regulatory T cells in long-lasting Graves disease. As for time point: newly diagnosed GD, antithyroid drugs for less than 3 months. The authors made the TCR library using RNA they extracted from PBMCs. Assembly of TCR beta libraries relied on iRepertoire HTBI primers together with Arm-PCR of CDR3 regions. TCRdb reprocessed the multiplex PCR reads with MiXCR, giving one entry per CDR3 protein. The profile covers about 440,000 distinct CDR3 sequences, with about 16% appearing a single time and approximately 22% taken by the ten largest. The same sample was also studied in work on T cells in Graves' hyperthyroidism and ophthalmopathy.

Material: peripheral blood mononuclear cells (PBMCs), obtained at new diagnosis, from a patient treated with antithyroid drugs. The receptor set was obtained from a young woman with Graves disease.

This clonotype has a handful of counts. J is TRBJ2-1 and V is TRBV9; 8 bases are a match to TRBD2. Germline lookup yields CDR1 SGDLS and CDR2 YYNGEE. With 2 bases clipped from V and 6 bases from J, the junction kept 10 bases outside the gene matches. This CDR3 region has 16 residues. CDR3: CASSVWEAGVGNEQFF. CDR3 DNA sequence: TGTGCCAGCAGCGTGTGGGAAGCGGGAGTAGGCAATGAGCAGTTCTTC.

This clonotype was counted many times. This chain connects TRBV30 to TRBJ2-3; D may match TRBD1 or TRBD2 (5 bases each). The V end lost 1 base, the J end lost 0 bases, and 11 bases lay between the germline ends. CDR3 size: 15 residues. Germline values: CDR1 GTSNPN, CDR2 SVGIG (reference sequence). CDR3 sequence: CAWSEGRSSTDTQYF. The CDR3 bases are TGTGCCTGGAGTGAGGGACGCTCCAGCACAGATACGCAGTATTTT.

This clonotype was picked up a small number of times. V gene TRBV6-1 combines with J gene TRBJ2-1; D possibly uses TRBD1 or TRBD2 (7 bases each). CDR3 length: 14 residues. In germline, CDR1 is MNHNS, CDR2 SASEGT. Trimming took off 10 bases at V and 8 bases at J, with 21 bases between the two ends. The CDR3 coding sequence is TGTGCCACCAGGGCAGGGGGGGTCGAGGATGAGCAGTTCTTC. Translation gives CATRAGGVEDEQFF.